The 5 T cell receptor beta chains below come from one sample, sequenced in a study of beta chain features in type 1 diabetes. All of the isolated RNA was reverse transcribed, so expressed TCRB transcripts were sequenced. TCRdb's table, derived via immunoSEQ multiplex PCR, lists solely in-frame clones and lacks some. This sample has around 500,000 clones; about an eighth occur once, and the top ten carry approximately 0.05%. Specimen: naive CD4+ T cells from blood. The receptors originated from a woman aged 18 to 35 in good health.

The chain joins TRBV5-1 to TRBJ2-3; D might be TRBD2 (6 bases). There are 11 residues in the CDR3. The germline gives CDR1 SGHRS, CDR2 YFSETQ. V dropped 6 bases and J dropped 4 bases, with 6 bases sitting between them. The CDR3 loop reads CASTGADTQYF. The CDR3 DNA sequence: TGCGCCAGCACGGGGGCAGATACGCAGTATTTT.

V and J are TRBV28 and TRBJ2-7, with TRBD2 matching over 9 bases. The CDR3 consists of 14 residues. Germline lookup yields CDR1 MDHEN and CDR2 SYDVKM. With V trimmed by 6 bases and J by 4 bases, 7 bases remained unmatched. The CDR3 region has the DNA TGTGCCAGCAGGCCGACTAGCGGCCTATACGAGCAGTACTTC. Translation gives CASRPTSGLYEQYF.

CDR3 region: CASSSLGTDTQYF. The CDR3 DNA sequence: TGTGCCAGCAGCTCCCTGGGAACAGATACGCAGTATTTT. The rearrangement links TRBV7-2 to TRBJ2-3; unclear D gene. V shed 4 bases and J shed 3 bases, with 8 bases lying between them. CDR1 SGHTA and CDR2 FQGNSA come from the germline V gene. This CDR3 has 13 amino acids.

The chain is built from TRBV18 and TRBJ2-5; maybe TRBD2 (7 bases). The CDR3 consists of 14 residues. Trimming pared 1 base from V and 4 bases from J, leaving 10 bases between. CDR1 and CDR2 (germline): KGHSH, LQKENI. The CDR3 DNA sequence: TGTGCCAGCTCACCACGGGGGGGCCGAGAGACCCAGTACTTC. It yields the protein CASSPRGGRETQYF.

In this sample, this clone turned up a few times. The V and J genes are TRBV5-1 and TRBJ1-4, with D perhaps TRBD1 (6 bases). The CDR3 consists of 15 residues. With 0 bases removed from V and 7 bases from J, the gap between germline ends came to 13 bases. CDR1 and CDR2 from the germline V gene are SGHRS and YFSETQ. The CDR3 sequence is CASSLAGTRGEKLFF. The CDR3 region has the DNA TGCGCCAGCAGCTTGGCCGGGACAAGAGGTGAAAAACTGTTTTTT.